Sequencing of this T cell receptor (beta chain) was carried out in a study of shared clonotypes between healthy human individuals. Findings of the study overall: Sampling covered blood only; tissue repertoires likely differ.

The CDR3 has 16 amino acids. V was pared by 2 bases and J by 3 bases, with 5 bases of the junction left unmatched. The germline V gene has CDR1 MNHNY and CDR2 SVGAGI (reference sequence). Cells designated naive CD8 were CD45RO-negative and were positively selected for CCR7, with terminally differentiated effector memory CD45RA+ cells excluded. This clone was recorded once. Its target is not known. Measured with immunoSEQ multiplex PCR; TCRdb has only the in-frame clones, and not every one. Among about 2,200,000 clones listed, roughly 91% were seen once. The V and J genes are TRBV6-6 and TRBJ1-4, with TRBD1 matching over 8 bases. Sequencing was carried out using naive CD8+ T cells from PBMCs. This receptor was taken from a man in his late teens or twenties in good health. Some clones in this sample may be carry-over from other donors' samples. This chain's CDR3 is CASSYPPGQANEKLFF. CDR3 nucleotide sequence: TGTGCCAGCAGTTACCCCCCGGGACAGGCTAATGAAAAACTGTTTTTT.